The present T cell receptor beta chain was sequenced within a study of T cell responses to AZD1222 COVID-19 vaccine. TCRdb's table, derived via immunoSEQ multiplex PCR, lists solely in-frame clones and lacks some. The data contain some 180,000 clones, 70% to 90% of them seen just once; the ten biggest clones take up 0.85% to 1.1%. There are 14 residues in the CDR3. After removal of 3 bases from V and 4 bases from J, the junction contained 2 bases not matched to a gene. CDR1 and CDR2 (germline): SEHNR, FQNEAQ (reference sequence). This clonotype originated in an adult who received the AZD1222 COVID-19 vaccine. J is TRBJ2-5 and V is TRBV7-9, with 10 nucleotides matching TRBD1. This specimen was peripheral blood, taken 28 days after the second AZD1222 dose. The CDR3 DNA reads TGTGCCAGCAGCTTGGGACAGGGGTTAGAGACCCAGTACTTC. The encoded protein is CASSLGQGLETQYF. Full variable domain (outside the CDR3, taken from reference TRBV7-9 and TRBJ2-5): DTGVSQNPRHKITKRGQNVTFRCDPISEHNRLYWYRQTLGQGPEFLTYFQNEAQLEKSRLLSDRFSAERPKGSFSTLEIQRTEQGDSAMYLCASSLGQGLETQYFGPGTRLLVL.